Each of the 14 T cell receptor beta chains below was sequenced from the same sample in a study of blood T cell repertoires in COVID-19. The protocol was immunoSEQ multiplex PCR, while the TCRdb copy is restricted to in-frame clones and leaves out a portion. In the table there are 200,000 to 250,000 clones, just over 85% of which are singletons. The material sequenced was PBMCs or T cells enriched from blood (not recorded which). These receptors came from a woman aged 45-65 years with acute COVID-19.

The chain carries TRBV7-2 and TRBJ1-2; no firm D call. V lost 6 bases and J 1 base, leaving 9 bases between the germline ends. Germline V gene sequence: CDR1 SGHTA, CDR2 FQGNSA. The CDR3 runs to 13 residues. The CDR3 here is CASRGGLNYGYTF. CDR3 DNA sequence: TGTGCCAGCAGAGGCGGACTTAACTATGGCTACACCTTC.

The table lists this clone with a count of one. The chain uses TRBV11-3 and TRBJ2-7; tentative D call: TRBD2 (5 bases). This CDR3 spans 14 amino acids. Trimming took 3 bases from V and 2 from J, leaving 11 bases between them. CDR1 is SGHNT, CDR2 YENEEA, per germline. In DNA, the CDR3 is TGTGCCAGCAGCTTCAGCGGAAGAACCTACGAGCAGTACTTC. It encodes CASSFSGRTYEQYF.

This chain links TRBV7-2 with TRBJ1-1, with D possibly TRBD1 on 5 matching bases. Germline loops: CDR1 SGHTA, CDR2 FQGNSA. The CDR3 consists of 13 residues. With 1 base removed from V and 10 bases from J, the gap between germline ends came to 13 bases. The CDR3 region has the DNA TGTGCCAGCAGCTTAGGACCTACAGGTGGAGCTTTCTTT. Translated, it gives CASSLGPTGGAFF.

The chain couples TRBV7-9 to TRBJ1-3; possible D gene TRBD1, 5 bases. The germline CDR1 and CDR2 sequences are SEHNR and FQNEAQ (reference sequence). The CDR3 totals 16 residues. V dropped 5 bases and J dropped 8 bases, with 22 bases sitting between them. This CDR3 reads CASSNPKGLAMDTIYF. CDR3 bases: TGTGCCAGCAGCAACCCAAAGGGGTTGGCCATGGACACCATATATTTT.

V and J are TRBV2 and TRBJ1-2, with D perhaps TRBD1 (6 bases). This CDR3 is 13 amino acids long. In germline, CDR1 is SNHLY, CDR2 FYNNEI. V was pared by 6 bases and J by 3 bases, with 11 bases between. CDR3 coding DNA: TGTGCCAGCAGGGCTTCAGGGGACTATGGCTACACCTTC. Its translation is CASRASGDYGYTF.

The V and J genes are TRBV27 and TRBJ2-3; D unclear. The ends were cut back, 8 bases at V and 4 bases at J, with 10 bases in the middle. Germline V gene lookup returns CDR1 MNHEY and CDR2 SMNVEV (reference sequence). The CDR3 is made up of 12 amino acids. The CDR3 region has the DNA TGTGCCAGCGGCCTAGGATCAGATACGCAGTATTTT. Translation gives CASGLGSDTQYF.

The genes are TRBV28 and TRBJ2-7; perhaps TRBD2 as D (6 bases). Germline CDR1 MDHEN, CDR2 SYDVKM. The CDR3 sequence is 14 residues long. V was cut by 3 bases and J by 5 bases, with 14 bases left in between. This chain's CDR3 is CASSFRTGDHEQYF. Written as DNA, the CDR3 is TGTGCCAGCAGTTTCCGGACGGGGGACCACGAGCAGTACTTC.

CDR3 in amino acids: CASSQYTGDGGYTF. In DNA form, the CDR3 reads TGTGCCAGCAGCCAATACACAGGGGACGGTGGCTACACCTTC. This sequence joins TRBV3-1 (or the pseudogene TRBV3-2) and TRBJ1-2; 7 nucleotides match TRBD1. V lost 2 bases, J lost 7 bases, and 7 bases stayed unmatched. Germline CDR1 reads LGHDT; CDR2 reads YNNKEL (reference sequence). There are 14 residues in the CDR3.

The J gene is TRBJ1-1, the V gene TRBV19, with D possibly being TRBD1 (5 bases). Trimming removed 4 bases at V and 1 base at J, with 13 bases between. CDR1 is LNHDA and CDR2 is SQIVND in the germline V gene (reference sequence). The CDR3 has 15 amino acids. The CDR3 sequence: CASSTYGTGNTEAFF. The CDR3 DNA reads TGTGCCAGTAGTACTTACGGAACAGGGAACACTGAAGCTTTCTTT.

V usage is TRBV28 and J usage is TRBJ1-5; no clear D. This CDR3 is built from 12 residues. Germline values: CDR1 MDHEN, CDR2 SYDVKM. V was shortened by 8 bases and J by 7 bases, with 12 bases between the two germline ends. CDR3 loop: CASVSQAQPQHF. CDR3 DNA sequence: TGTGCCAGCGTATCCCAGGCCCAGCCCCAGCATTTT.

The sample holds one count of this clone. CDR3: CASSQASRLAGGSETQYF. The CDR3, as DNA: TGTGCCAGCAGCCAAGCCAGCCGACTAGCGGGAGGTTCAGAGACCCAGTACTTC. This sequence joins TRBV3-1 (or the pseudogene TRBV3-2) and TRBJ2-5; 13 bases are a match to TRBD2. V lost 1 base and J lost 4; bases outside the gene matches: 9. This CDR3 region has 18 residues. CDR1 LGHDT and CDR2 YNNKEL come from the germline V gene (reference sequence).

The chain joins TRBV19 to TRBJ2-1, with TRBD2 matching over 7 bases. J lost 2 bases, V lost 7 bases, and 14 bases had no gene match. The CDR3 runs to 17 residues. The germline V gene encodes CDR1 LNHDA and CDR2 SQIVND (reference sequence). The CDR3 spells CASKGSMDGTTYNEQFF. As DNA, the CDR3 is TGTGCCAGTAAAGGCAGTATGGACGGGACTACCTACAATGAGCAGTTCTTC.

There are a few counts of this clone. The gene calls are TRBV28 and TRBJ1-5, with 7 bases matching TRBD1. The CDR3 is 18 amino acids. CDR1 and CDR2 (germline): MDHEN, SYDVKM. The junction had 15 bases not matched to a gene; V was cut back by 6 bases and J by 1 base. The CDR3 DNA sequence: TGTGCCAGCAGCCTTGACAGGGCCAACTACCTGAGCAATCAGCCCCAGCATTTT. Encoded protein: CASSLDRANYLSNQPQHF. Looking up the rest from reference TRBV28 and TRBJ1-5 gives the full variable domain: DVKVTQSSRYLVKRTGEKVFLECVQDMDHENMFWYRQDPGLGLRLIYFSYDVKMKEKGDIPEGYSVSREKKERFSLILESASTNQTSMYLCASSLDRANYLSNQPQHFGDGTRLSIL.

The rearrangement links TRBV7-2 to TRBJ2-7, with 7 nucleotides matching TRBD1. V dropped 5 bases and J dropped 3; count of bases not matched to a gene: 4. The germline CDR1 and CDR2 sequences are SGHTA and FQGNSA. The CDR3 consists of 13 residues. CDR3 bases: TGTGCCAGCAGCATGGGACAGCACTACGAGCAGTACTTC. It yields the protein CASSMGQHYEQYF.